What follows are 5 T cell receptor beta chains derived from one specimen sequenced in a study of beta chain features in type 1 diabetes. Study-level findings and limits: For Type 1 diabetes patients, all four CD4+ subsets carried TCRB CDR3s that were moderately but significantly shorter.

The isolated RNA, all of it, was reverse transcribed, so expressed TCRB transcripts were what got sequenced. Assay used: immunoSEQ multiplex PCR; TCRdb lists only in-frame clones, some missing. The table has around 180,000 clones, around 7.9% seen once; the top ten hold roughly 0.5%. No antigens are known for them. Sequenced input: central memory CD4+ T cells from blood. These receptors came from a man aged 18 to 30 with type 1 diabetes.

In this sample, this clone turned up a few times. The chain carries TRBV7-9 and TRBJ2-7, with 10 bases lining up with TRBD2. Germline CDR1 and CDR2: SEHNR and FQNEAQ (reference sequence). J gave up 9 bases and V 0 bases, and 11 bases lay outside the gene matches. This CDR3 has 16 residues. The CDR3 nucleotides read TGTGCCAGCAGCTTAGCGGCGCTAGCGGGAGTCGCGGGGCAGTACTTC. Protein product: CASSLAALAGVAGQYF.

This clone has a handful of counts. J is TRBJ2-7 and V is TRBV11-2; 13 nucleotides match TRBD2. The CDR3 loop spans 16 amino acids. CDR1 is SGHAT and CDR2 is FQNNGV in the germline V gene. V was pared by 7 bases and J by 5 bases, with 11 bases of the junction left unmatched. For the CDR3, the DNA is TGTGCCAGCACCCTGAGAGGGACTAGCGGGGTTAACGAGCAGTACTTC. Amino acids: CASTLRGTSGVNEQYF. The entire variable domain, with the rest obtained from reference TRBV11-2 and TRBJ2-7, is as follows: EAGVAQSPRYKIIEKRQSVAFWCNPISGHATLYWYQQILGQGPKLLIQFQNNGVVDDSQLPKDRFSAERLKGVDSTLKIQPAKLEDSAVYLCASTLRGTSGVNEQYFGPGTRLTVT.

Only a few counts were recorded for this clone. The chain employs TRBV6-5 and TRBJ1-3; perhaps TRBD1 as D (5 bases). V lost 8 bases and J lost 2, with 10 bases in between. Germline lookup yields CDR1 MNHEY and CDR2 SVGAGI. The CDR3 contains 13 residues. The CDR3 is CASRRQTGNTIYF. The CDR3 nucleotides are TGTGCCAGCCGACGACAGACTGGAAACACCATATATTTT.

This chain links TRBV7-9 with TRBJ1-1; D remains ambiguous. V dropped 5 bases and J dropped 0 bases, with 7 bases sitting between them. Germline CDR1 and CDR2: SEHNR and FQNEAQ (reference sequence). The length of the CDR3 is 13 residues. The CDR3 is CASSLLMNTEAFF. CDR3 coding DNA: TGTGCCAGCAGCCTACTCATGAACACTGAAGCTTTCTTT.

This clone was picked up many times. The chain joins TRBV28 to TRBJ2-7; 8 bases are a match to TRBD1. The CDR3 sequence is 15 residues long. Per germline, CDR1 MDHEN and CDR2 SYDVKM. The ends lost 6 bases at V and 8 bases at J; junction bases unmatched: 15. CDR3 DNA sequence: TGTGCCAGCAGCCAGAGCCGGGACAGGCGGATCAAGCAGTACTTC. Encoded protein: CASSQSRDRRIKQYF.